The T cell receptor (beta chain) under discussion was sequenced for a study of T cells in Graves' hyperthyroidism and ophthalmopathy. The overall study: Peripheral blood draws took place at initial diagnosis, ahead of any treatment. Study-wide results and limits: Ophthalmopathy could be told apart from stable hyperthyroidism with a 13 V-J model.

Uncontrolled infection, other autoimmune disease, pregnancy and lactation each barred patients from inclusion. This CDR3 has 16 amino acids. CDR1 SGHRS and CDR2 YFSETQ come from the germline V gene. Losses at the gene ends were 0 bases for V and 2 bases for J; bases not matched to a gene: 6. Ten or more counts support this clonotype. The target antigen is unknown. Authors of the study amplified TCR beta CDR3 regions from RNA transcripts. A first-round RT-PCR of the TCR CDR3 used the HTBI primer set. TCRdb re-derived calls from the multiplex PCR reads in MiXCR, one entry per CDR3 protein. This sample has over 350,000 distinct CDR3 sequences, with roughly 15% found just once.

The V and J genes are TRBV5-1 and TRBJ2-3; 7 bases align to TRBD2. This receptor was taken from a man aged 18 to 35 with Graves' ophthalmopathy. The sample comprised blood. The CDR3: CASSLAGGTYTDTQYF. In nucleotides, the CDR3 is TGCGCCAGCAGCTTGGCCGGGGGGACCTACACAGATACGCAGTATTTT.